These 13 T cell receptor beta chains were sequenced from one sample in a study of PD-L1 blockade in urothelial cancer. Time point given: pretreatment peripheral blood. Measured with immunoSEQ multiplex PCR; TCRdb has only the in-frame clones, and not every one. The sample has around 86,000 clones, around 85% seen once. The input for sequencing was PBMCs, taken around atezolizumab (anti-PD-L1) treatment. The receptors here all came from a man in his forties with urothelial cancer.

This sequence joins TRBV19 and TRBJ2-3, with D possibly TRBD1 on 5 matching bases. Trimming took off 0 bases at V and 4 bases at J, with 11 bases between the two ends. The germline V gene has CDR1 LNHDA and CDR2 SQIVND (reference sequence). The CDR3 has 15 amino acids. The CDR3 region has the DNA TGTGCCAGTAGTATAGATCCCAGGGAAGCAGATACGCAGTATTTT. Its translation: CASSIDPREADTQYF.

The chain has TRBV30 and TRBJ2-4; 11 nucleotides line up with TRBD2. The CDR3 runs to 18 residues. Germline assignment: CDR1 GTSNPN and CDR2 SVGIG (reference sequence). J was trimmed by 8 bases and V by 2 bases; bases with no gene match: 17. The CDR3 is CAWSTITSGGATPDIQYF. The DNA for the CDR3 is TGTGCCTGGAGTACCATAACTAGCGGGGGAGCCACCCCGGACATTCAGTACTTC.

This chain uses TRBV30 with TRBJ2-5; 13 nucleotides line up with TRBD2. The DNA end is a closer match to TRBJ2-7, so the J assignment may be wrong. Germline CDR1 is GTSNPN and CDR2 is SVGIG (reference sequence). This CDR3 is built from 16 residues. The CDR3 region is CAWSVSGLAGQNEQYF. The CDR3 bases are TGTGCCTGGAGTGTATCGGGACTAGCGGGACAAAACGAGCAGTACTTC.

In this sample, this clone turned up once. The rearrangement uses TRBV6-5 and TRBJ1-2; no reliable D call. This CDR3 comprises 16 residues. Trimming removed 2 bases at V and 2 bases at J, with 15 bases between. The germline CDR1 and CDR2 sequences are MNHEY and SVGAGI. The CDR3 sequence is CASSYERAPRNYGYTF. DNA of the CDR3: TGTGCCAGCAGTTACGAGCGGGCCCCGCGAAACTATGGCTACACCTTC.

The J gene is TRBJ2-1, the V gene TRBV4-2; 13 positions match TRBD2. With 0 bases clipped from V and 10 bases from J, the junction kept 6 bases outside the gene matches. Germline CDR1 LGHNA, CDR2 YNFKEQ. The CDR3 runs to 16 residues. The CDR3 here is CASSQDTSGRVGEQFF. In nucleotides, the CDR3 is TGTGCCAGCAGCCAAGATACTAGCGGGAGGGTGGGAGAGCAGTTCTTC.

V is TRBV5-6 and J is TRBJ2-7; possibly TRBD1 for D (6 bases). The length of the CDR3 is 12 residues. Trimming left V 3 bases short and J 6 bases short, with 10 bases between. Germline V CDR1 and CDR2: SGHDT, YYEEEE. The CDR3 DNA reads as TGTGCCAGCAGCTCCGGGACAAGCGAGCAGTACTTC. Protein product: CASSSGTSEQYF.

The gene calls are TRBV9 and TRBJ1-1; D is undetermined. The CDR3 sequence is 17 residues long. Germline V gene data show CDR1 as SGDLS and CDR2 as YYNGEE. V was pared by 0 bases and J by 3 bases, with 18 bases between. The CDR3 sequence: CASSVAVADREDTEAFF. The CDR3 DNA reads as TGTGCCAGCAGCGTAGCTGTAGCAGATCGGGAAGACACTGAAGCTTTCTTT.

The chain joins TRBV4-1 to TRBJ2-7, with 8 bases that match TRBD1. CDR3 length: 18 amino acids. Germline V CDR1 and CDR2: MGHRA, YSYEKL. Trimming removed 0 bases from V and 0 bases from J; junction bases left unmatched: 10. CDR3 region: CASSQEGLTGASSYEQYF. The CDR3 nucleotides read TGCGCCAGCAGCCAAGAGGGTCTGACAGGGGCGAGCTCCTACGAGCAGTACTTC.

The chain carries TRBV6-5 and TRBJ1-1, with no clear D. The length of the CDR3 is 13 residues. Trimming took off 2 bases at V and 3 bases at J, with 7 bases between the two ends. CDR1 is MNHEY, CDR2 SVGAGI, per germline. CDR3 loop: CASSYEGHTEAFF. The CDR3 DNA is TGTGCCAGCAGTTACGAGGGTCACACTGAAGCTTTCTTT.

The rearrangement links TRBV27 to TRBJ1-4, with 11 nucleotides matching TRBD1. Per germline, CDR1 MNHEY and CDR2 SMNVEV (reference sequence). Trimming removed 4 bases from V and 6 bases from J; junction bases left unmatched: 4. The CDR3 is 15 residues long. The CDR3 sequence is CASSSGGQGDEKLFF. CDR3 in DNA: TGTGCCAGCAGTTCAGGGGGACAGGGGGATGAAAAACTGTTTTTT.

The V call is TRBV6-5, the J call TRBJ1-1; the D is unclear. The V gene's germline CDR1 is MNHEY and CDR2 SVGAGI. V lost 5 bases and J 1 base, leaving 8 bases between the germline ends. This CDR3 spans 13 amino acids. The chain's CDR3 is CASSQEGNTEAFF. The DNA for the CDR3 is TGTGCCAGCAGTCAGGAGGGGAACACTGAAGCTTTCTTT.

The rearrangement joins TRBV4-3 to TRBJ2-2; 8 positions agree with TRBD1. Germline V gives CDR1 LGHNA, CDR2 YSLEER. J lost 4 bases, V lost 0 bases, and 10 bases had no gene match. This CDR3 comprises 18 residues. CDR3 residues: CASSQDRQGRRGTGELFF. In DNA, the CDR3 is TGCGCCAGCAGCCAAGATAGACAGGGGCGACGCGGCACCGGGGAGCTGTTTTTT.

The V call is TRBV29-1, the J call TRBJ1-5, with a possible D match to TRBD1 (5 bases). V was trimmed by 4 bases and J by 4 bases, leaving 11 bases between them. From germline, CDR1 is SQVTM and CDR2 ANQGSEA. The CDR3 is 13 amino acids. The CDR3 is CSVAGGVNQPQHF. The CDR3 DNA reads TGCAGCGTTGCCGGGGGGGTTAATCAGCCCCAGCATTTT. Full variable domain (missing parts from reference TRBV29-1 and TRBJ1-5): SAVISQKPSRDICQRGTSLTIQCQVDSQVTMMFWYRQQPGQSLTLIATANQGSEATYESGFVIDKFPISRPNLTFSTLTVSNMSPEDSSIYLCSVAGGVNQPQHFGDGTRLSIL.